This entry lists 10 T cell receptor beta chains sequenced from one sample in a study of CD8+CD57+ T cells in acquired aplastic anemia (dated by TCRdb to the late 2010s). Sequencer: Illumina HiSeq 2000. TCR beta VDJ combination and CDR3 sequence profiling used genomic DNA as the template. TCRdb took the public reads, trimmed them with fastp at Q25, ran MiXCR for clone calling and kept in-frame beta chains. One record per CDR3 amino acid sequence lists the most common genes and DNA. Present in this sample are approximately 270,000 distinct CDR3 sequences, 55% to 65% of which were seen just once. Around 8% of the sample is held by the ten biggest clonotypes. Sequencing was done on a sample of sorted CD4+, CD8+, or CD8+CD57+ T cells (not recorded which) from PBMCs. The source of these receptors is a human donor with severe aplastic anemia or a healthy control (not recorded which).

This clonotype was counted at least ten times. This chain links TRBV20-1 with TRBJ2-5; the D gene is possibly TRBD1 (6 bases). Trimming shortened V by 1 base and J by 4 bases, and 13 bases separated the two germline ends. Germline CDR1 is DFQATT and CDR2 is SNEGSKA (reference sequence). The CDR3 totals 14 residues. Here the CDR3 DNA reads TGCAGTGCTAGAGTGGGCACACAGGGAGAGACCCAGTACTTC. Its protein product is CSARVGTQGETQYF.

Concerning this clonotype: Germline and junction disagree at one end, which may indicate a read error. The rearrangement uses TRBV5-5 and TRBJ1-2, with unresolved D. The CDR3 runs 13 residues. In germline, CDR1 is SGHKS, CDR2 YYEKEE (reference sequence). For the CDR3, the DNA is TGTGTCAGCAGCGCGATGAGTGACTATGGCTACACCTTC. It translates to CVSSAMSDYGYTF.

Note on this clonotype: This likely comes from a read error, as the CDR3 has no conserved phenylalanine or tryptophan at its end. The rearrangement joins TRBV20-1 to TRBJ2-1; 8 bases fit TRBD2. CDR3 length equals 15 residues. Looked up from germline, CDR1 is DFQATT and CDR2 is SNEGSKA (reference sequence). The CDR3 DNA is TGCAGTGCTACCCACAGCGGGGGTCGTTACAAGGAGCAGTTCTCC. Its protein product is CSATHSGGRYKEQFS.

The chain uses TRBV20-1 and TRBJ1-1; D gene unclear. The CDR3 is made up of 9 amino acids. Trimming took 5 bases from V and 11 from J, leaving 9 bases between them. Germline values: CDR1 DFQATT, CDR2 SNEGSKA (reference sequence). CDR3 residues: CSARDGAFF. CDR3 coding DNA: TGCAGTGCTCGGGATGGGGCTTTCTTT.

J is TRBJ2-7 and V is TRBV7-8, with TRBD2 identical over 10 bases. V dropped 5 bases and J dropped 6; count of bases not matched to a gene: 7. Germline-derived CDR1 and CDR2 are SGHVS and FQNEAQ. This CDR3 has 14 amino acids. The CDR3 spells CASSPPGLAIEQYF. CDR3 DNA: TGTGCCAGCAGCCCCCCGGGACTAGCGATCGAGCAGTACTTC.

This chain connects TRBV2 to TRBJ2-3; 11 nucleotides align to TRBD1. The CDR3 contains 14 residues. J was trimmed by 4 bases and V by 6 bases; bases with no gene match: 3. Germline lookup yields CDR1 SNHLY and CDR2 FYNNEI. CDR3 residues: CASRQGQGADTQYF. CDR3 coding DNA: TGTGCCAGCAGACAGGGACAGGGGGCAGATACGCAGTATTTT.

There are many counts of this clonotype. The genes are TRBV6-5 and TRBJ2-1; 8 positions match TRBD2. The CDR3 runs to 15 residues. In germline, CDR1 is MNHEY, CDR2 SVGAGI. V trimming: 6 bases; J trimming: 2 bases; junction bases outside the gene matches: 6. CDR3 amino acids: CASRDTSGPYNEQFF. CDR3 nucleotide sequence: TGTGCCAGCAGGGATACTAGCGGCCCCTACAATGAGCAGTTCTTC.

The chain links TRBV2 to TRBJ2-7; a weak D match, TRBD1 (5 bases). The V gene's germline CDR1 is SNHLY and CDR2 FYNNEI. Deletions cut 6 bases from V and 5 bases from J, with 14 bases between. The CDR3 contains 13 residues. The CDR3 spells CASRSDNGNEQYF. In DNA form, the CDR3 reads TGTGCCAGCAGATCGGACAATGGGAACGAGCAGTACTTC.

A single count supports this clonotype. The rearrangement uses TRBV10-3 and TRBJ2-3, with 11 bases fitting TRBD2. The CDR3 extends over 14 amino acids. V dropped 10 bases and J dropped 5; count of bases not matched to a gene: 8. Germline V gene lookup returns CDR1 ENHRY and CDR2 SYGVKD. This CDR3 is CASRGTSGRDTQYF. CDR3 nucleotides: TGTGCCAGCAGAGGGACTAGCGGAAGAGATACGCAGTATTTT.

This clonotype was counted ten times or more. The V gene is TRBV14, the J gene TRBJ1-6; D is unresolved. Germline V lookup: CDR1 SGHDN, CDR2 FVKESK. This CDR3 has 16 amino acids. Trimming took off 1 base at V and 0 bases at J, with 7 bases between the two ends. The CDR3, as DNA: TGTGCCAGCAGCCAAGCAAGGAGCTCCTATAATTCACCCCTCCACTTT. Amino acid sequence: CASSQARSSYNSPLHF.